This TCR beta chain was sequenced in a study of T cells of healthy individuals. TCRdb reprocessed the 5' RACE reads via MiXCR and lists one record per CDR3 protein. The table shows some 41,000 distinct CDR3 sequences, with 3.5% to 5.5% occurring only once. For this clonotype: This may be a read error: a much more frequent sequence differs by one nucleotide.

This sequence was found in a human donor in good health.

CDR3 in amino acids: CASSPREGLLETLYF. CDR3 sequence (DNA): TGTGCCAGCAGCCCCCGTGAGGGCCTCTTGGAGACCCTGTACTTC. The chain carries TRBV11-3 and TRBJ2-5; weak D call: TRBD2 (5 bases). The length of the CDR3 is 15 residues. Per germline, CDR1 SGHNT and CDR2 YENEEA.